This T cell receptor beta chain originates from a study of somatic mutations in cytotoxic T cells in rheumatoid arthritis. About the study: Flow cytometric sorting isolated some V beta antibody-stained T-cell populations at nearly 100% purity, and among them were V beta1+ cells that underwent TCRB sequencing.

Libraries were prepared by immunoSEQ multiplex PCR; TCRdb keeps only in-frame clonotypes and omits some of them. The sample includes more than 9,000 clones, 75% to 95% of them seen just once. V was pared by 4 bases and J by 4 bases, with 10 bases between. From germline, CDR1 is MDHEN and CDR2 SYDVKM. This CDR3 is built from 13 residues. This clone has just a few counts. Its matching antigen is unknown. General study points: Statistically, CD8+ T-cell clonality was not significantly distinct between individuals with rheumatoid arthritis and age-matched healthy controls.

After CD4+ and CD8+ cells were isolated by positive magnetic bead selection, their purity was checked by flow cytometry. This receptor was obtained from a woman aged 18-29 years with rheumatoid arthritis. The J gene is TRBJ1-2, the V gene TRBV28; D may be TRBD1 (5 bases). Sequencing used CD8+ T cells sorted from blood. The CDR3 DNA reads TGTGCCAGCAGTTACGGAGGGGCCTATGGCTACACCTTC. Its translation: CASSYGGAYGYTF.